Below, 29 T cell receptor beta chains from the same sample are listed, as sequenced in a study of technical replicates of blood from several donors. Assay used: immunoSEQ multiplex PCR; TCRdb lists only in-frame clones, some missing. The data hold nearly 80,000 clones, with 96% observed a single time. The specimen sequenced was T cells isolated from PBMCs. These receptors were collected from a human donor in good health.

The chain couples TRBV9 to TRBJ1-4; perhaps TRBD1 as D (5 bases). V shed 1 base and J shed 5 bases, with 9 bases lying between them. The CDR3 sequence is 14 residues long. Germline loops: CDR1 SGDLS, CDR2 YYNGEE. CDR3 bases: TGTGCCAGCAGCGTACAGGGCCCAAATGAAAAACTGTTTTTT. Translated: CASSVQGPNEKLFF.

V and J are TRBV9 and TRBJ2-5; maybe TRBD2 (6 bases). There are 13 residues in the CDR3. Per germline, CDR1 SGDLS and CDR2 YYNGEE. Trimming stripped 4 bases from V and 4 bases from J, with 11 bases between. The DNA for the CDR3 is TGTGCCAGCAGCCCTGGACTAATAGAGACCCAGTACTTC. Protein sequence: CASSPGLIETQYF. The complete variable domain, with remaining parts taken from reference TRBV9 and TRBJ2-5, reads DSGVTQTPKHLITATGQRVTLRCSPRSGDLSVYWYQQSLDQGLQFLIQYYNGEERAKGNILERFSAQQFPDLHSELNLSSLELGDSALYFCASSPGLIETQYFGPGTRLLVL.

CDR3 coding DNA: TGTGCCTGGAGTGGAGGGAGGTCGGGGTTTGCCGGGGAGCTGTTTTTT. Translating gives CAWSGGRSGFAGELFF. The chain uses TRBV30 and TRBJ2-2; maybe TRBD2 (6 bases). The germline V gene has CDR1 GTSNPN and CDR2 SVGIG (reference sequence). This CDR3 contains 16 residues. V shed 1 base and J shed 6 bases, with 18 bases lying between them.

V and J are TRBV5-4 and TRBJ2-7; 7 bases line up with TRBD2. The CDR3 is 15 residues long. V was clipped by 0 bases and J by 1 base; unmatched bases: 4. Germline V lookup: CDR1 SGHNT, CDR2 YYREEE (reference sequence). The CDR3 bases are TGTGCCAGCAGCTTGGATTGGCGGGGGTCCTACGAGCAGTACTTC. Its protein is CASSLDWRGSYEQYF.

This clone was seen just once. The chain joins TRBV6-1 to TRBJ2-1; the D is unclear. V was trimmed by 2 bases and J by 3 bases, leaving 5 bases between them. Germline V gene sequence: CDR1 MNHNS, CDR2 SASEGT. CDR3 size: 13 residues. DNA for the CDR3: TGTGCCAGCAGTGAAAACTTCTACAATGAGCAGTTCTTC. It codes for CASSENFYNEQFF.

The chain combines TRBV2 with TRBJ2-5; D is possibly TRBD1 (5 bases). Trimming removed 8 bases at V and 4 bases at J, with 17 bases between. CDR1 and CDR2 (germline): SNHLY, FYNNEI. The CDR3 totals 14 residues. CDR3 DNA: TGTGCCAGCTCGCCTTCCAGGGTAGGAGAGACCCAGTACTTC. Protein sequence: CASSPSRVGETQYF.

A few counts support this clone. The chain joins TRBV9 to TRBJ1-3; D gene unclear. Per germline, CDR1 SGDLS and CDR2 YYNGEE. The CDR3 is 17 amino acids. Trimming shortened V by 0 bases and J by 0 bases, and 13 bases separated the two germline ends. The CDR3 bases are TGTGCCAGCAGCGTAGTGGCAACAGCCGCCTCTGGAAACACCATATATTTT. This encodes CASSVVATAASGNTIYF.

In this sample, this clone turned up once. The CDR3 is CASSQDRLAGDSTDTQYF. In DNA, the CDR3 is TGCGCCAGCAGCCAAGATAGACTAGCGGGGGATAGCACAGATACGCAGTATTTT. V usage is TRBV4-3 and J usage is TRBJ2-3; TRBD2 agrees at 12 bases. Germline assignment: CDR1 LGHNA and CDR2 YSLEER. This CDR3 comprises 18 residues. V lost 0 bases to trimming and J lost 0 bases; unmatched junction nucleotides: 4.

The rearrangement links TRBV7-9 to TRBJ1-4; tentatively, D is TRBD1 (6 bases). Germline CDR1 and CDR2: SEHNR and FQNEAQ (reference sequence). The V gene lost 5 bases and the J gene lost 8 bases, with 21 bases spanning the gap. This CDR3 comprises 16 residues. CDR3: CASSPGAGGKMEKLFF. CDR3 bases: TGTGCCAGCAGCCCCGGGGCGGGGGGCAAAATGGAAAAACTGTTTTTT.

The chain employs TRBV6-6 and TRBJ2-7, with a tentative D call TRBD2 (5 bases). Trimming cost V 5 bases and J 2 bases, with 19 bases left between them. The CDR3 runs 16 residues. The V gene's germline CDR1 is MNHNY and CDR2 SVGAGI (reference sequence). DNA for the CDR3: TGTGCCAGCAGTCCACTAGGACGTCCTAGGGCCTACGAGCAGTACTTC. Protein sequence: CASSPLGRPRAYEQYF.

The chain has TRBV18 and TRBJ1-1; TRBD1 aligns across 7 bases. Germline-derived CDR1 and CDR2 are KGHSH and LQKENI. This CDR3 is 17 amino acids long. The J segment lost 1 base and the V segment lost 3 bases, leaving 11 bases of the junction unmatched. The CDR3 DNA follows: TGTGCCAGCTCACCCAATACTGTGGGACAGAGGAACACTGAAGCTTTCTTT. Translating it yields CASSPNTVGQRNTEAFF.

The chain uses TRBV5-4 and TRBJ2-2, with no clear D. The germline V gene encodes CDR1 SGHNT and CDR2 YYREEE (reference sequence). Trimming took off 7 bases at V and 4 bases at J, with 5 bases between the two ends. This CDR3 region has 11 residues. The CDR3 nucleotides are TGTGCCAGCCGGAGCACCGGGGAGCTGTTTTTT. This encodes CASRSTGELFF.

This chain joins TRBV4-3 and TRBJ2-7; D is possibly TRBD2 (6 bases). The CDR3 runs 16 residues. CDR1 and CDR2 from the germline V gene are LGHNA and YSLEER. Trimming removed 0 bases from V and 7 bases from J, with 19 bases in between. The CDR3 is CASSQDPGLGLWEQYF. In nucleotides, the CDR3 is TGCGCCAGCAGCCAAGATCCGGGACTGGGGTTGTGGGAGCAGTACTTC.

This chain links TRBV4-1 with TRBJ2-7; TRBD1 matches at 7 bases. Germline V CDR1 and CDR2: MGHRA, YSYEKL. The CDR3 contains 15 residues. The J segment lost 3 bases and the V segment lost 3 bases, leaving 8 bases of the junction unmatched. The CDR3 sequence: CASSHEVTGYYEQYF. The CDR3 region has the DNA TGCGCCAGCAGCCATGAGGTGACAGGGTACTACGAGCAGTACTTC.

The chain joins TRBV28 to TRBJ2-1; perhaps TRBD2 as D (6 bases). The CDR3 contains 17 residues. V gave up 7 bases and J gave up 3 bases, with 22 bases separating them. Germline lookup yields CDR1 MDHEN and CDR2 SYDVKM. CDR3 loop: CASTSRPGTAYYNEQFF. The CDR3 nucleotides read TGTGCCAGCACCTCCAGGCCCGGGACTGCCTACTACAATGAGCAGTTCTTC.

As DNA, the CDR3 is TGTGCCAGCAGCTTAGACTCTAACAGGGTTGAAAAACTGTTTTTT. Its protein is CASSLDSNRVEKLFF. The chain recombines TRBV7-2 with TRBJ1-4; a possible D gene is TRBD1 (6 bases). The germline gives CDR1 SGHTA, CDR2 FQGNSA. This CDR3 region has 15 residues. With 1 base removed from V and 7 bases from J, the gap between germline ends came to 13 bases.

The rearrangement joins TRBV9 to TRBJ2-1; 13 positions match TRBD2. The junction had 5 bases not matched to a gene; V was cut back by 6 bases and J by 5 bases. Germline lookup yields CDR1 SGDLS and CDR2 YYNGEE. There are 15 residues in the CDR3. DNA for the CDR3: TGTGCCAGCACCAGGACTAGCGGGAGTAACAATGAGCAGTTCTTC. It encodes CASTRTSGSNNEQFF.

This clone showed up just once. The chain has TRBV7-3 and TRBJ1-1, with 8 positions matching TRBD1. The CDR3 consists of 19 residues. The germline gives CDR1 SGHTA, CDR2 FQGTGA. V shed 0 bases and J 4 bases; nucleotides not matched to a gene: 16. The CDR3 loop reads CASSLTKQGESWRGTEAFF. CDR3 sequence (DNA): TGTGCCAGCAGCTTAACAAAACAGGGGGAATCGTGGAGGGGCACTGAAGCTTTCTTT.

This sequence joins TRBV29-1 and TRBJ1-3, with TRBD1 matching over 12 bases. This CDR3 region has 13 residues. V dropped 7 bases and J dropped 6; count of bases not matched to a gene: 4. Germline V gives CDR1 SQVTM, CDR2 ANQGSEA. As DNA, the CDR3 is TGCAGCGCGCGGGACAGGGGGCTAAACACCATATATTTT. It specifies CSARDRGLNTIYF.

This rearrangement joins TRBV6-1 to TRBJ2-7; 9 nucleotides match TRBD1. After removal of 6 bases from V and 6 bases from J, the junction contained 9 bases not matched to a gene. The V gene's germline CDR1 is MNHNS and CDR2 SASEGT. This CDR3 spans 14 amino acids. CDR3 protein: CASSPGTGFSEQYF. The CDR3 coding sequence is TGTGCCAGCAGCCCCGGGACAGGGTTCTCCGAGCAGTACTTC.

This clone occurred once. This chain links TRBV11-2 with TRBJ2-1; 9 bases match TRBD2. The CDR3 sequence is 15 residues long. Trimming at V came to 3 bases and at J to 10 bases, leaving 10 bases not matched to a gene. CDR1 and CDR2 from the germline V gene are SGHAT and FQNNGV. In DNA, the CDR3 is TGTGCCAGCAGCTTGGCGGGAGGGCCCAGCGGGGAGCAGTTCTTC. Its translation is CASSLAGGPSGEQFF. Filled out from reference TRBV11-2 and TRBJ2-1, the complete variable domain reads EAGVAQSPRYKIIEKRQSVAFWCNPISGHATLYWYQQILGQGPKLLIQFQNNGVVDDSQLPKDRFSAERLKGVDSTLKIQPAKLEDSAVYLCASSLAGGPSGEQFFGPGTRLTVL.

The chain employs TRBV7-9 and TRBJ1-1, with D possibly matching TRBD1 (5 bases). The V gene lost 7 bases and the J gene lost 5 bases, with 11 bases spanning the gap. Germline-derived CDR1 and CDR2 are SEHNR and FQNEAQ (reference sequence). CDR3 length: 12 residues. CDR3 DNA: TGTGCCAGCATCGTTGGGGGGACTGAAGCTTTCTTT. Translation gives CASIVGGTEAFF.

The chain has TRBV5-6 and TRBJ2-5; D possibly corresponds to TRBD2 (5 bases). Per germline, CDR1 SGHDT and CDR2 YYEEEE. V was pared by 0 bases and J by 4 bases, with 10 bases between. CDR3 length equals 14 residues. The CDR3 loop is CASSLGGLGETQYF. As DNA, the CDR3 is TGTGCCAGCAGCTTGGGAGGGCTAGGAGAGACCCAGTACTTC.

The V call is TRBV15, the J call TRBJ2-7; TRBD2 matches at 8 bases. This CDR3 has 15 amino acids. Germline lookup yields CDR1 LNHNV and CDR2 YYDKDF (reference sequence). After removal of 0 bases from V and 2 bases from J, the junction contained 3 bases not matched to a gene. The CDR3 DNA is TGTGCCACCAGCAGAGAGGGTAGCGGGGCCTACGAGCAGTACTTC. Its translation is CATSREGSGAYEQYF. The whole variable domain, remainder taken from reference TRBV15 and TRBJ2-7, is DAMVIQNPRYQVTQFGKPVTLSCSQTLNHNVMYWYQQKSSQAPKLLFHYYDKDFNNEADTPDNFQSRRPNTSFCFLDIRSPGLGDTAMYLCATSREGSGAYEQYFGPGTRLTVT.

The chain combines TRBV4-2 with TRBJ1-4, with D perhaps matching TRBD1 (5 bases). Per the germline V gene, CDR1 is LGHNA and CDR2 is YNFKEQ. V was clipped by 0 bases and J by 8 bases, with 13 bases between them. CDR3 length: 15 amino acids. Written as DNA, the CDR3 is TGTGCCAGCAGCCAAGATGAAGGGGCGGGGGAAAAACTGTTTTTT. It specifies CASSQDEGAGEKLFF.

This chain connects TRBV5-8 to TRBJ2-7; D remains unclear. V was cut by 4 bases and J by 1 base, with 6 bases left in between. Germline V lookup: CDR1 SGHTS, CDR2 YDEGEE. The CDR3 consists of 12 residues. The CDR3 loop reads CASSTRSYEQYF. In DNA, the CDR3 is TGTGCCAGCAGCACCCGGTCCTACGAGCAGTACTTC.

This clone has just one count. The chain links TRBV5-1 to TRBJ2-7; 10 bases map to TRBD2. Germline assignment: CDR1 SGHRS and CDR2 YFSETQ. The V gene end was trimmed by 4 bases and the J gene end by 3 bases; junction bases not matched to a gene: 7. There are 15 residues in the CDR3. DNA for the CDR3: TGCGCCAGCAGCATTACTAGCGGGACGCTCTACGAGCAGTACTTC. As protein: CASSITSGTLYEQYF.

This sequence joins TRBV19 and TRBJ2-7; TRBD1 matches 8 bases. Germline assignment: CDR1 LNHDA and CDR2 SQIVND (reference sequence). The CDR3 length is 13 residues. Trimming cost V 4 bases and J 5 bases; bases outside gene matches: 4. The CDR3 DNA sequence: TGTGCCAGTAGTAGTTCAGGGGGCAACGAGCAGTACTTC. Translated, it gives CASSSSGGNEQYF.

This rearrangement joins TRBV10-3 to TRBJ2-1; TRBD2 agrees at 9 bases. This CDR3 is 14 amino acids long. Germline V gene lookup returns CDR1 ENHRY and CDR2 SYGVKD. The V segment lost 4 bases and the J segment 12 bases; nucleotides outside the gene matches: 10. CDR3 in DNA: TGTGCCATCAGTGGAATAGCGGGAGTTGAAGGGCAGTTCTTC. As protein: CAISGIAGVEGQFF.